This T cell receptor beta chain was sequenced in a study of blood T cell repertoires in COVID-19. Across the whole study: There were acute and convalescent COVID-19 samples, and they came from the United States, Italy and Spain. The cDNA or gDNA used as material had been derived from T cells, B-cell-depleted T cells, or PBMCs.

V dropped 3 bases and J dropped 1; count of bases not matched to a gene: 12. CDR1 and CDR2 from the germline V gene are WNHNN and SYGVQD (reference sequence). The CDR3 extends over 18 amino acids. The authors' processing: Amplification of reference gene primers provided the estimated nucleated cell counts. The protocol was immunoSEQ multiplex PCR, while the TCRdb copy is restricted to in-frame clones and leaves out a portion. For V, J and clone size, that table is used; D and trimming come from the DNA. The sample yields about 100,000 clones, around four fifths seen once. Sequences were obtained from peripheral blood. This sequence was found in a man in his forties or fifties with active or convalescent COVID-19. The chain carries TRBV10-1 and TRBJ2-3; 8 bases are a match to TRBD2. CDR3: CASSDIGAGAIGTDTQYF. The CDR3 region has the DNA TGCGCCAGCAGTGATATCGGAGCGGGAGCCATAGGCACAGATACGCAGTATTTT.